This TCR beta chain derives from a study of T cell repertoires in cytomegalovirus infection. From the reads, TCRdb called clonotypes with MiXCR, one entry per CDR3 protein. The sample records 300,000 to 450,000 distinct CDR3 sequences, 15% to 20% being singletons. This clonotype was observed at least ten times. The antigen is unknown. Findings and caveats of the study: Individuals carrying CMV plus the relevant HLA were identified by cumulative frequency of public TCR beta families.

This sequence originates from a human donor in good health (CMV status not recorded). Some clones in this sample may be carry-over from other donors' samples. Material for sequencing was PBMCs.

CDR3 coding DNA: TGTGCCAGCAGCTTAAACAGGGCGGATGGCTACACCTTC. This sequence encodes CASSLNRADGYTF. The chain employs TRBV7-8 and TRBJ1-2, with D possibly being TRBD1 (6 bases). The CDR3 spans 13 residues. V gave up 2 bases and J gave up 6 bases, with 10 bases separating them. CDR1 is SGHVS and CDR2 is FQNEAQ in the germline V gene.